This T cell receptor beta chain is from a study of blood T cell repertoires in COVID-19. As for the study in general: Samples representing acute and convalescent COVID-19 were sourced from the United States, Italy and Spain. In each case, the material was cDNA or gDNA derived from T cells, B-cell-depleted T cells, or PBMCs.

Per the study methods: Reference gene primers were amplified, and this amplification served to estimate nucleated cell counts. Sequencing was performed with immunoSEQ multiplex PCR; in TCRdb, only in-frame clones are kept and a portion is missing. D and trimming were read from the DNA, whereas the V and J calls and clone size are those reported in that table. This repertoire shows about 52,000 clones, about four fifths found once; its top ten account for around 7.2%. The V gene lost 8 bases and the J gene lost 11 bases, with 16 bases spanning the gap. The CDR3 length is 11 residues. CDR1 is MNHEY and CDR2 is SVGAGI in the germline V gene.

The receptor was isolated from a man between 65 and 85 years old with active COVID-19. V usage is TRBV6-5 and J usage is TRBJ2-7, with a weak D call TRBD1 (5 bases). The sequencing input was peripheral blood. The CDR3 spells CASGNLQGEYF. Written as DNA, the CDR3 is TGTGCCAGCGGCAATTTACAAGGGGAGTACTTC.